This T cell receptor (beta chain) was profiled in a study of T cell changes during pregnancy in multiple sclerosis. Generated by immunoSEQ multiplex PCR, the TCRdb table keeps only in-frame clones and is missing some. The table shows roughly 110,000 clones, with under 95% occurring only once. The CDR3 length is 14 residues. Trimming pared 0 bases from V and 6 bases from J, leaving 10 bases between. Germline assignment: CDR1 SGHRS and CDR2 YFSETQ. On this clone: The identical CDR3 is also encoded by other nucleotide sequences in the sample.

This receptor was identified in a female donor with multiple sclerosis, enrolled in a pregnancy study. The source material was peripheral blood, sampled before pregnancy. The chain is built from TRBV5-1 and TRBJ1-5, with D maybe TRBD1 (5 bases). The chain's CDR3 is CASSLGQGSQPQHF. In DNA form, the CDR3 reads TGCGCCAGCAGCTTGGGGCAGGGCAGTCAGCCCCAGCATTTT. Filled out from reference TRBV5-1 and TRBJ1-5, the complete variable domain reads KAGVTQTPRYLIKTRGQQVTLSCSPISGHRSVSWYQQTPGQGLQFLFEYFSETQRNKGNFPGRFSGRQFSNSRSEMNVSTLELGDSALYLCASSLGQGSQPQHFGDGTRLSIL.